This T cell receptor beta chain stems from a study of CD8 T cells in ankylosing spondylitis. Overall study findings and caveats: Previously reported in reactive arthritis synovial fluid and blood were some of the motif variants. Reportedly, significant enrichment of disease-linked clones occurred in matched ankylosing spondylitis synovial fluid.

Germline values: CDR1 DFQATT, CDR2 SNEGSKA (reference sequence). There are 12 residues in the CDR3. Libraries of TCR beta came from quantitative 5'-RACE with molecular barcodes. One entry per CDR3 protein results from TCRdb running MiXCR on the 5' RACE reads. The data show tens of thousands of distinct CDR3 sequences, more than 25% seen once. This clonotype was counted only a few times. The antigen is undetermined. This TCR derives from a male donor with ankylosing spondylitis or in good health (not recorded which). The chain employs TRBV20-1 and TRBJ2-5; D is ambiguous. Sequenced material: blood, either unsorted or a sorted T cell fraction (not recorded which). CDR3: CSPSGPQETQYF. Here the CDR3 DNA reads TGCAGCCCGAGTGGACCTCAAGAGACCCAGTACTTC.